The 25 T cell receptor beta chains given below trace back to one sample, sequenced in a study of regulatory T cells in long-lasting Graves disease. Through Arm-PCR of CDR3 regions and iRepertoire HTBI primers, TCR beta libraries were built. Via MiXCR, TCRdb re-called the multiplex PCR reads, giving one row per CDR3 protein. Altogether hundreds of thousands of distinct CDR3 sequences are present, over 15% being singletons, with the ten largest covering about 27%. Time point defined: newly diagnosed GD, antithyroid drugs for less than 3 months. Extracted RNA from PBMCs served as the source of the TCR library. The same data also contributed to another study, on T cells in Graves' hyperthyroidism and ophthalmopathy.

Sequencing used peripheral blood mononuclear cells (PBMCs), obtained at new diagnosis, from a patient treated with antithyroid drugs. These receptors were collected from a middle-aged man with Graves disease.

A word on this clonotype: This probably arose from a read error, given a far larger clone one base away. The CDR3 nucleotides read TGTGCCACCAGTGACAGAACAGGGGGCGCGATGGAGACCCAGTTCTTC. It translates to CATSDRTGGAMETQFF. V and J are TRBV24-1 and TRBJ2-1; 9 bases map to TRBD1. CDR1 and CDR2 (germline): KGHDR, SFDVKD. J gave up 13 bases and V 4 bases, and 16 bases lay outside the gene matches. The CDR3 covers 16 residues.

This clonotype was observed a few times. J is TRBJ1-6 and V is TRBV20-1; D is perhaps TRBD1 (5 bases). CDR3 size: 16 residues. With 6 bases removed from V and 9 bases from J, the gap between germline ends came to 24 bases. Germline values: CDR1 DFQATT, CDR2 SNEGSKA (reference sequence). CDR3 DNA: TGCAGTGCGACTTACCTTGGAGAGGGAGGGACTTCACCCCTCCACTTT. Translation gives CSATYLGEGGTSPLHF.

In this sample, this clonotype turned up many times. This chain links TRBV12-3 or TRBV12-4 with TRBJ2-2; no clear D gene. Trimming removed 3 bases at V and 0 bases at J, with 5 bases between. CDR3 length: 14 residues. The CDR3 protein is CASSFLPNTGELFF. In DNA, the CDR3 is TGTGCCAGCAGTTTCCTGCCGAACACCGGGGAGCTGTTTTTT.

This clonotype has ten or more counts. The chain employs TRBV28 and TRBJ1-1, with D hard to call. V was cut by 5 bases and J by 3 bases, with 13 bases left in between. This CDR3 is 14 amino acids long. Germline loops: CDR1 MDHEN, CDR2 SYDVKM. The CDR3 DNA follows: TGTGCCAGCAGTCCCCCAGCCGGGGACACTGAAGCTTTCTTT. It yields the protein CASSPPAGDTEAFF.

The CDR3, as DNA: TGTGCCAGCACCCAGAGGGGGTCTTCTGGAAACACCATATATTTT. Protein product: CASTQRGSSGNTIYF. The rearrangement links TRBV12-3 or TRBV12-4 to TRBJ1-3, with D perhaps TRBD1 (6 bases). The CDR3 contains 15 residues. Deletions cut 7 bases from V and 1 base from J, with 14 bases between.

This clonotype has a count of ten or more. V and J are TRBV7-8 and TRBJ2-3, with TRBD1 identical over 10 bases. This CDR3 region has 16 residues. V shed 5 bases and J 6 bases; nucleotides not matched to a gene: 11. The V gene's germline CDR1 is SGHVS and CDR2 FQNEAQ. The DNA of the CDR3 is TGTGCCAGCAGCCCCCTCGGGACAGGGGTAGCCGATACGCAGTATTTT. It yields the protein CASSPLGTGVADTQYF.

This clonotype was counted many times. The CDR3 region is CASSPAGAEGNNEQFF. The CDR3, as DNA: TGTGCCAGCAGCCCAGCCGGGGCGGAGGGGAACAATGAGCAGTTCTTC. J is TRBJ2-1 and V is TRBV11-3, with D perhaps TRBD2 (6 bases). CDR1 and CDR2 (germline): SGHNT, YENEEA. Trimming stripped 5 bases from V and 5 bases from J, with 19 bases between. The CDR3 loop spans 16 amino acids. The full variable domain, its missing parts supplied by reference TRBV11-3 and TRBJ2-1, is EAGVVQSPRYKIIEKKQPVAFWCNPISGHNTLYWYLQNLGQGPELLIRYENEEAVDDSQLPKDRFSAERLKGVDSTLKIQPAELGDSAVYLCASSPAGAEGNNEQFFGPGTRLTVL.

This clonotype was picked up many times. The V gene is TRBV7-9, the J gene TRBJ2-3; 9 bases line up with TRBD1. Losses at the gene ends were 5 bases for V and 3 bases for J; bases not matched to a gene: 3. Germline assignment: CDR1 SEHNR and CDR2 FQNEAQ (reference sequence). The CDR3 sequence is 14 residues long. For the CDR3, the DNA is TGTGCCAGCAGCCACAGGGGGCGGACAGATACGCAGTATTTT. Translation: CASSHRGRTDTQYF.

In this sample, this clonotype turned up many times. The gene calls are TRBV18 and TRBJ2-3; maybe TRBD2 (5 bases). The CDR3 contains 15 residues. CDR1 KGHSH and CDR2 LQKENI come from the germline V gene. With 0 bases removed from V and 0 bases from J, the gap between germline ends came to 7 bases. CDR3 loop: CASSPPAASTDTQYF. CDR3 sequence (DNA): TGTGCCAGCTCACCACCAGCGGCTAGCACAGATACGCAGTATTTT. Full variable domain (rest looked up from reference TRBV18 and TRBJ2-3): NAGVMQNPRHLVRRRGQEARLRCSPMKGHSHVYWYRQLPEEGLKFMVYLQKENIIDESGMPKERFSAEFPKEGPSILRIQQVVRGDSAAYFCASSPPAASTDTQYFGPGTRLTVL.

This clonotype was seen repeatedly, ten times or more. The gene calls are TRBV28 and TRBJ2-1, with 8 positions matching TRBD2. After removal of 7 bases from V and 8 bases from J, the junction contained 13 bases not matched to a gene. This CDR3 is 15 amino acids long. CDR1 is MDHEN and CDR2 is SYDVKM in the germline V gene. The CDR3 here is CASILGGLGTYEQFF. The DNA for the CDR3 is TGTGCCAGCATCCTAGGGGGACTAGGGACCTATGAGCAGTTCTTC.

There are a few counts of this clonotype. The DNA for the CDR3 is TGCAGCGGGACCTTATATCAAGAGACCCAGTACTTC. Residues: CSGTLYQETQYF. This rearrangement joins TRBV29-1 to TRBJ2-5, with D unresolved. The CDR3 contains 12 residues. Germline-derived CDR1 and CDR2 are SQVTM and ANQGSEA. Deletions cut 7 bases from V and 2 bases from J, with 11 bases between.

Regarding this clonotype: The conserved phenylalanine or tryptophan normally closing the CDR3 is absent here, so this likely arose from a read error. The CDR3 loop is CASSLARNTGELFL. The CDR3 bases are TGTGCCAGCAGCTTAGCCAGGAACACCGGGGAGCTGTTTCTT. The chain employs TRBV7-2 and TRBJ2-2, with unresolved D. Germline CDR1 is SGHTA and CDR2 is FQGNSA. V was clipped by 0 bases and J by 1 base, with 3 bases between them. The length of the CDR3 is 14 residues.

Notes on this clonotype: Being one base from a much bigger clone, this may be a read error. The V gene is TRBV12-3 or TRBV12-4, the J gene TRBJ2-3; maybe TRBD2 (6 bases). CDR3 length: 14 residues. CDR3 region: CVSSRDSNTDTQYF. DNA for the CDR3: TGTGTCAGCAGCCGGGACTCTAACACAGATACGCAGTATTTT.

V and J are TRBV7-7 and TRBJ2-5; D unresolved. This CDR3 has 13 amino acids. The germline gives CDR1 SSHAT, CDR2 FNYEAQ (reference sequence). CDR3 in amino acids: CATSRTPGETQYF. CDR3 nucleotides: TGTGCTACCTCAAGGACCCCCGGCGAGACCCAGTACTTC.

Notes on this clonotype: Without the conserved terminal phenylalanine or tryptophan, this CDR3 likely stems from a read error. This chain links TRBV6-5 with TRBJ2-2; the D is unclear. In germline, CDR1 is MNHEY, CDR2 SVGAGI. Trimming cost V 2 bases and J 0 bases, with 10 bases left between them. The CDR3 consists of 16 residues. CDR3 residues: CASSYVASANTGELFS. CDR3 DNA sequence: TGTGCCAGCAGTTACGTCGCCAGCGCGAACACCGGGGAGCTGTTTTCT.

This clonotype occurred many times. J is TRBJ1-5 and V is TRBV5-1; the D is unclear. Trimming left V 1 base short and J 3 bases short, with 5 bases between. The CDR3 is 13 residues long. Germline lookup yields CDR1 SGHRS and CDR2 YFSETQ. The chain's CDR3 is CASSLNLNQPQHF. CDR3 nucleotides: TGCGCCAGCAGCTTGAATCTCAATCAGCCCCAGCATTTT.

This chain joins TRBV4-1 and TRBJ1-6, with D perhaps matching TRBD1 (6 bases). Germline V gene sequence: CDR1 MGHRA, CDR2 YSYEKL. Trimming removed 6 bases at V and 0 bases at J, with 15 bases between. The CDR3 runs to 17 residues. This CDR3 reads CASSRRTGSSYNSPLHF. Written as DNA, the CDR3 is TGCGCCAGCAGTCGCCGTACAGGGAGCTCCTATAATTCACCCCTCCACTTT.

This clonotype was detected many times. The CDR3 region has the DNA TGCGCCAGCAAAGGAACCTCTGGGGCCAACGTCCTGACTTTC. This gives the protein CASKGTSGANVLTF. The chain is built from TRBV5-1 and TRBJ2-6; the D is unclear. Trimming removed 6 bases from V and 0 bases from J, with 7 bases in between. This CDR3 is built from 14 residues. Per germline, CDR1 SGHRS and CDR2 YFSETQ.

This clonotype was detected many times. V and J are TRBV9 and TRBJ2-1; 15 bases map to TRBD2. CDR1 and CDR2 (germline): SGDLS, YYNGEE. CDR3 length equals 21 residues. Unmatched junction bases numbered 13, after V lost 3 bases and J lost 0 bases. CDR3 DNA sequence: TGTGCCAGCAGCGACCCCCGAGGACTAGCGGGGGGGACGAGCTCCTACAATGAGCAGTTCTTC. This translates into CASSDPRGLAGGTSSYNEQFF. The whole variable domain, remainder taken from reference TRBV9 and TRBJ2-1, is DSGVTQTPKHLITATGQRVTLRCSPRSGDLSVYWYQQSLDQGLQFLIQYYNGEERAKGNILERFSAQQFPDLHSELNLSSLELGDSALYFCASSDPRGLAGGTSSYNEQFFGPGTRLTVL.

A remark on this clonotype: A much larger clone lies a single base off, so this may be a read error. As DNA, the CDR3 is TGTGCCAGCAGACGTAGCGGGGGGACGATCGATACGCAGTATTTT. It yields the protein CASRRSGGTIDTQYF. The J gene is TRBJ2-3, the V gene TRBV9, with TRBD2 identical over 10 bases. CDR1 and CDR2 from the germline V gene are SGDLS and YYNGEE. Trimming cost V 5 bases and J 6 bases; bases outside gene matches: 9. This CDR3 spans 15 amino acids.

This clonotype was observed at least ten times. The chain joins TRBV7-2 to TRBJ2-3; 8 bases match TRBD2. The CDR3 extends over 15 amino acids. The ends lost 2 bases at V and 4 bases at J; junction bases unmatched: 5. The germline V gene encodes CDR1 SGHTA and CDR2 FQGNSA. This chain's CDR3 is CASSLSWRGADTQYF. The CDR3 DNA follows: TGTGCCAGCAGCTTAAGCTGGCGGGGGGCAGATACGCAGTATTTT.

The V gene is TRBV20-1, the J gene TRBJ2-3; TRBD2 agrees at 9 bases. The closer fit of TRBJ2-5 to the DNA end suggests the J call may be wrong. Looked up from germline, CDR1 is DFQATT and CDR2 is SNEGSKA (reference sequence). This CDR3 has 17 residues. Here the CDR3 reads CSARDDAQRGVGETQYF. The CDR3 DNA follows: TGCAGTGCTAGAGATGACGCCCAGCGGGGGGTAGGGGAGACCCAGTACTTC.

This clonotype was picked up many times. V is TRBV6-1 and J is TRBJ1-2; D gene uncertain. Germline loops: CDR1 MNHNS, CDR2 SASEGT. Trimming stripped 3 bases from V and 4 bases from J, with 6 bases between. There are 12 residues in the CDR3. CDR3 in amino acids: CASSEQGYGYTF. The CDR3 bases are TGTGCCAGCAGTGAGCAAGGCTATGGCTACACCTTC.

This clonotype was recorded many times. This chain uses TRBV20-1 with TRBJ2-3, with 9 bases fitting TRBD2. Trimming took 6 bases from V and 2 from J; bases not matched to a gene: 6. Germline V gene lookup returns CDR1 DFQATT and CDR2 SNEGSKA (reference sequence). The CDR3 is 14 amino acids. The CDR3 DNA follows: TGCAGTGCGATGCGGGGGGGCTACACAGATACGCAGTATTTT. Amino acid sequence: CSAMRGGYTDTQYF.

This clonotype showed up many times. The chain couples TRBV2 to TRBJ1-5; D is undetermined. Per germline, CDR1 SNHLY and CDR2 FYNNEI. V lost 6 bases and J 6 bases, leaving 9 bases between the germline ends. The CDR3 covers 12 residues. The CDR3, as DNA: TGTGCCAGCAGATTGGACCTTCAGCCCCAGCATTTT. It translates to CASRLDLQPQHF. The variable domain in full, completed from reference TRBV2 and TRBJ1-5, reads EPEVTQTPSHQVTQMGQEVILRCVPISNHLYFYWYRQILGQKVEFLVSFYNNEISEKSEIFDDQFSVERPDGSNFTLKIRSTKLEDSAMYFCASRLDLQPQHFGDGTRLSIL.